These T cell receptor beta chains were read from a single sample in a study of T cells in Graves' hyperthyroidism and ophthalmopathy. MiXCR, applied by TCRdb to the multiplex PCR reads, yields one record per CDR3 protein. The sample records about 610,000 distinct CDR3 sequences, just over 45% being singletons. The sample was peripheral blood or thyroid tissue (not recorded which). These receptors came from a woman between 18 and 30 years old with Graves' hyperthyroidism. The CDR3 runs from the conserved cysteine through the conserved F or W. Fields, in order: V gene, D gene, clone size, J gene, CDR3 protein, CDR3 DNA. The D gene is left open where the match is weak. Clone size, where shown, is once, few, many, or a class for clones that have expanded.

TRBV2	.	.	TRBJ1-6	CASTGPNSPLHF	TGTGCCAGTACAGGGCCCAATTCACCCCTCCACTTT
TRBV20-1	.	once	TRBJ2-7	CSAVNTRGQYF	TGCAGTGCTGTAAACACCAGGGGGCAGTACTTC
TRBV10-3	TRBD2	.	TRBJ2-1	CAISPSTEAGDEQFF	TGTGCCATCAGCCCCTCTACGGAGGCGGGGGATGAGCAGTTCTTC
TRBV6-2/TRBV6-3	.	many	TRBJ1-6	CASSYSDGGFSPLHF	TGTGCCAGCAGTTATTCCGACGGAGGTTTTTCACCCCTCCACTTT
TRBV7-9	.	many	TRBJ2-7	CASTVAYEQYF	TGTGCCAGCACGGTGGCCTACGAGCAGTACTTC
TRBV2	.	many	TRBJ2-5	CASSEGSAQYF	TGTGCCAGCAGTGAGGGTTCCGCCCAGTACTTC
TRBV29-1	TRBD2	.	TRBJ2-2	CSVAGLAGDTGELFF	TGCAGCGTCGCCGGACTAGCGGGAGACACCGGGGAGCTGTTTTTT
TRBV12-3/TRBV12-4	TRBD1	many	TRBJ2-7	CASSQGQGSPYF	TGTGCCAGCAGTCAGGGACAGGGATCACCCTACTTC
TRBV7-9	TRBD1	many	TRBJ1-2	CASSSNRGMENYGYTF	TGTGCCAGCAGCTCCAACAGGGGAATGGAAAACTATGGCTACACCTTC
TRBV5-5	.	.	TRBJ1-5	CASSQDRSANQPQHF	TGTGCCAGCAGCCAAGATCGAAGCGCTAATCAGCCCCAGCATTTT
TRBV20-1	.	.	TRBJ1-1	CSAIVPGHTEAFF	TGCAGTGCTATTGTACCAGGGCACACTGAAGCTTTCTTT
TRBV9	.	many	TRBJ2-7	CASSVHLGEQYF	TGTGCCAGCAGCGTCCATCTGGGCGAGCAGTACTTC
TRBV6-6	.	many	TRBJ1-1	CASSYSRGQTEAFF	TGTGCCAGCAGTTACTCACGGGGGCAGACTGAAGCTTTCTTT
TRBV5-1	.	.	TRBJ2-5	CASSWTEETQYF	TGCGCCAGCAGCTGGACAGAGGAGACCCAGTACTTC
TRBV7-2	.	once	TRBJ2-7	CDSSFYICSVFSGSYEQYF	.
TRBV2	TRBD2	.	TRBJ2-7	CASLGLAGTYEQYF	TGTGCCAGCTTGGGACTAGCGGGGACCTACGAGCAGTACTTC
TRBV4-2	.	many	TRBJ2-7	CASSPGTWEQYF	TGTGCCAGCAGCCCCGGTACTTGGGAGCAGTACTTC
TRBV12-3/TRBV12-4	.	.	TRBJ2-5	CASGQTGTNLPYF	TGTGCCAGCGGTCAAACAGGGACTAACTTACCGTACTTC
TRBV29-1	.	many	TRBJ1-2	CSVEARGDGYTF	TGCAGCGTTGAAGCCAGGGGCGATGGCTACACCTTC
TRBV2	.	.	TRBJ2-7	CASSARGGGDARYEQYF	TGTGCCAGCAGTGCCAGGGGAGGGGGCGATGCACGCTACGAGCAGTACTTC
TRBV27	.	many	TRBJ1-2	CASSRGGRNYGYTF	TGTGCCAGCAGCCGGGGTGGCAGAAACTATGGCTACACCTTC
TRBV4-3	.	.	TRBJ2-5	CASSQLYLGQGTQYF	TGCGCCAGCAGCCAACTATACCTGGGTCAAGGGACCCAGTACTTC
TRBV7-3	.	.	TRBJ2-7	CASSLTGDTYNEQYF	TGTGCCAGCAGCTTAACCGGGGATACCTACAATGAGCAGTACTTC
TRBV20-1	.	.	TRBJ1-1	CSASDRAFF	TGCAGTGCTAGCGACAGGGCTTTCTTT
TRBV6-6	.	.	TRBJ2-7	CASSYPVYEQYF	TGTGCCAGCAGTTACCCCGTTTATGAGCAGTACTTC
TRBV5-1	TRBD1	many	TRBJ1-1	CASSLDNRGHTEAFF	TGCGCCAGCAGCTTGGATAACAGGGGGCACACTGAAGCTTTCTTT
TRBV20-1	.	.	TRBJ1-1	CSARGFGPRAAEAFF	TGCAGTGCTAGAGGTTTCGGGCCCCGCGCCGCTGAAGCTTTCTTT
TRBV4-1	.	few	TRBJ2-7	CASSQGQLGGISYEQYF	TGCGCCAGCAGCCAGGGTCAATTAGGCGGCATCTCCTACGAGCAGTACTTC
TRBV29-1	.	.	TRBJ1-1	CSVSSVNTEAFF	TGCAGTGTCAGCTCCGTGAACACTGAAGCTTTCTTT